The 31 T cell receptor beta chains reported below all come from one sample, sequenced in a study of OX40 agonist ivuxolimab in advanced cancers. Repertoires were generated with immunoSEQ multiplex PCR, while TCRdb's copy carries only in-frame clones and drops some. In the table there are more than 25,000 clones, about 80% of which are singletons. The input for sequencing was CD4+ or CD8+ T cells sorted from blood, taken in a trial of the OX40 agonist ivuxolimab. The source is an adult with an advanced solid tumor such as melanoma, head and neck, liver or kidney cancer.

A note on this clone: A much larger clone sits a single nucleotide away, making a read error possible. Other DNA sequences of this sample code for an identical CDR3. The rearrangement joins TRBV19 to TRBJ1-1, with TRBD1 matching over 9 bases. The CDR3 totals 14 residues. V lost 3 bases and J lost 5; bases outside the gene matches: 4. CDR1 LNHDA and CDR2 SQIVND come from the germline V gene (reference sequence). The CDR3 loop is CASSMGGQGTEAFF. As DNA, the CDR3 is TGTGCCAGTAGTATGGGCGGACAGGGGACTGAAGCTTTCTTT.

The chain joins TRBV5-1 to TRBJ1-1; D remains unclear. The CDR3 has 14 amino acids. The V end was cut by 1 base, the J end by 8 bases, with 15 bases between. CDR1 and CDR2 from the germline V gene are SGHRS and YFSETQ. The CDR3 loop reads CASSLSGIGGEAFF. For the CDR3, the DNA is TGCGCCAGCAGCTTGTCTGGGATCGGTGGCGAAGCTTTCTTT. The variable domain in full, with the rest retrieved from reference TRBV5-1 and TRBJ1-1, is KAGVTQTPRYLIKTRGQQVTLSCSPISGHRSVSWYQQTPGQGLQFLFEYFSETQRNKGNFPGRFSGRQFSNSRSEMNVSTLELGDSALYLCASSLSGIGGEAFFGQGTRLTVV.

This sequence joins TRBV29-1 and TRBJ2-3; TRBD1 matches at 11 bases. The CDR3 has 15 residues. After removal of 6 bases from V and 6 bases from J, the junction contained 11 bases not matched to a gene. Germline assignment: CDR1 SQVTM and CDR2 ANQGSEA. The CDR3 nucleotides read TGCAGCGTAACCCCGGGACAGGGGGTGGGGGATACGCAGTATTTT. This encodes CSVTPGQGVGDTQYF.

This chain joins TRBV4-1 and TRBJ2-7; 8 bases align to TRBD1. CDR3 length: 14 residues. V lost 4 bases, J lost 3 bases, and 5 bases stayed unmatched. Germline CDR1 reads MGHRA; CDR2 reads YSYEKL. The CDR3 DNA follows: TGCGCCAGCAGCCCGAACGACAGGGGCTACGAGCAGTACTTC. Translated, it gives CASSPNDRGYEQYF.

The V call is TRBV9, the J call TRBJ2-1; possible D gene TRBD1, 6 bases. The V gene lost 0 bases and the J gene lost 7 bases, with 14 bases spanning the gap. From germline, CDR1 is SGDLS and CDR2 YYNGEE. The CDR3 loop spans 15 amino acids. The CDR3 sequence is CASSVVDSVPNEQFF. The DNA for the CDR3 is TGTGCCAGCAGCGTAGTGGACAGCGTTCCTAATGAGCAGTTCTTC.

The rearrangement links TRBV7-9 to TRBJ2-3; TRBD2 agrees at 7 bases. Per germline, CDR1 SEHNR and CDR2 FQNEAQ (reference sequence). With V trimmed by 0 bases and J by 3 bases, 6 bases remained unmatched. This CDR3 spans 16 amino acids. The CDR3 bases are TGTGCCAGCAGCTTAGCGAGGGCGGGGGTTACAGATACGCAGTATTTT. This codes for CASSLARAGVTDTQYF.

The CDR3 DNA follows: TGTGCCAGCAGCTACGGACAGGGGGCGATGTCACCCCTCCACTTT. It codes for CASSYGQGAMSPLHF. The chain recombines TRBV5-4 with TRBJ1-6, with 11 positions matching TRBD1. J gave up 10 bases and V 3 bases, and 6 bases lay outside the gene matches. Per the germline V gene, CDR1 is SGHNT and CDR2 is YYREEE (reference sequence). This CDR3 spans 15 amino acids.

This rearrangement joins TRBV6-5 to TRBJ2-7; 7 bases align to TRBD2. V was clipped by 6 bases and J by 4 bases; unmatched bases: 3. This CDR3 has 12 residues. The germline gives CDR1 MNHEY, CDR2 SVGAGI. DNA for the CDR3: TGTGCCAGCAGGGGGGGGGTTTACGAGCAGTACTTC. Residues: CASRGGVYEQYF.

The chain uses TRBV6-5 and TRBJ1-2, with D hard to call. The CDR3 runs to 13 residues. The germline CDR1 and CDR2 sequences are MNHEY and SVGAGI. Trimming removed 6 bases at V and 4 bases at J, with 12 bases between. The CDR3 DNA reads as TGTGCCAGCAGCCGGACCGCCAGCTATGGCTACACCTTC. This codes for CASSRTASYGYTF.

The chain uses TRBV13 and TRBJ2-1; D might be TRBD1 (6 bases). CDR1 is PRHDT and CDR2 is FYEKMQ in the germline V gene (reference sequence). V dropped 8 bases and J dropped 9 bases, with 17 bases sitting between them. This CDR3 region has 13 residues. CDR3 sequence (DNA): TGTGCCAGCCTAGTCTGGGACAAAGGTGAGCAGTTCTTC. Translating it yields CASLVWDKGEQFF.

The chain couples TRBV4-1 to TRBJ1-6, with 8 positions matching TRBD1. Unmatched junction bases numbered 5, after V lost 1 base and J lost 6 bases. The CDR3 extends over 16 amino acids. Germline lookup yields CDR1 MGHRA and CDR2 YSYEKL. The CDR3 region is CASSQGPGQVNSPLHF. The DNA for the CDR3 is TGCGCCAGCAGCCAAGGGCCGGGACAGGTTAATTCACCCCTCCACTTT.

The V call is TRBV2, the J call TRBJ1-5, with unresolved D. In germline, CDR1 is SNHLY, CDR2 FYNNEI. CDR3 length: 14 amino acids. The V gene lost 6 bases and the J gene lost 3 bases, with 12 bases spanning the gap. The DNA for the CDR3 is TGTGCCAGCAGAGATCTGCTTTACAATCAGCCCCAGCATTTT. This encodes CASRDLLYNQPQHF.

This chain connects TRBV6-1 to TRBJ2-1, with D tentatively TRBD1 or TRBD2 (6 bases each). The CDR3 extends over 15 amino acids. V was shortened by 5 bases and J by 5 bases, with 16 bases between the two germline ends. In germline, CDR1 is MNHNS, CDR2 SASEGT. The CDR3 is CASSTQEGENNEQFF. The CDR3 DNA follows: TGTGCCAGCAGTACCCAGGAGGGGGAAAACAATGAGCAGTTCTTC.

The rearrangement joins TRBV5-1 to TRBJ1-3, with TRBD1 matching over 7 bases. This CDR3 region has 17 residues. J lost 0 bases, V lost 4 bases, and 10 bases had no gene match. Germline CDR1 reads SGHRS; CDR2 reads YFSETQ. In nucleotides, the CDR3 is TGCGCCAGCAGCCGGCTCGGACAGGCTTACTCTGGAAACACCATATATTTT. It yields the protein CASSRLGQAYSGNTIYF.

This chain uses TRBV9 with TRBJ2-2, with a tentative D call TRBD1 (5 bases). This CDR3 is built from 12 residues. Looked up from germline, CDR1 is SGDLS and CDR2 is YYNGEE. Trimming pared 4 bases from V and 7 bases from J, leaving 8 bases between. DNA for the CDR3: TGTGCCAGCAGCACTCAGGGCGGGGAGCTGTTTTTT. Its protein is CASSTQGGELFF.

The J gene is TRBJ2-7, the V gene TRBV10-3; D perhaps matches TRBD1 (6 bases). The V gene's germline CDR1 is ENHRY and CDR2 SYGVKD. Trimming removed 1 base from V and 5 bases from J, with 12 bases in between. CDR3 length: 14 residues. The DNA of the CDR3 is TGTGCCATCAGTGAGTTTGCAGGGGACCACGAGCAGTACTTC. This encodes CAISEFAGDHEQYF.

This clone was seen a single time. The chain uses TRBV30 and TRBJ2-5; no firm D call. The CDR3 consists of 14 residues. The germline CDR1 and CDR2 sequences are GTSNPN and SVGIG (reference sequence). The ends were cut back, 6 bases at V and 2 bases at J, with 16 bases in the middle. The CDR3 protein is CACRHDDGQETQYF. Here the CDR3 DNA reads TGTGCCTGCCGCCATGATGATGGGCAAGAGACCCAGTACTTC.

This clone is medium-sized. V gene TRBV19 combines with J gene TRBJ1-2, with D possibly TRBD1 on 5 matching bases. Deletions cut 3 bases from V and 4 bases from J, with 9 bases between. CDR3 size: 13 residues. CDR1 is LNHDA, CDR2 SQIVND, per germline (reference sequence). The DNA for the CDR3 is TGTGCCAGTAGTATGTCGGGGGTCTATGGCTACACCTTC. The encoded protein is CASSMSGVYGYTF.

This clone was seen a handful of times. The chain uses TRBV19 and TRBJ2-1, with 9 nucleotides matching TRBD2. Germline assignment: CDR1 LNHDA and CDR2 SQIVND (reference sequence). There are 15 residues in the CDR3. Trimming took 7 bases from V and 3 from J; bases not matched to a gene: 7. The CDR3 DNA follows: TGTGCCAGTACCCAAGGACTAGCGCGCTACAATGAGCAGTTCTTC. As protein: CASTQGLARYNEQFF.

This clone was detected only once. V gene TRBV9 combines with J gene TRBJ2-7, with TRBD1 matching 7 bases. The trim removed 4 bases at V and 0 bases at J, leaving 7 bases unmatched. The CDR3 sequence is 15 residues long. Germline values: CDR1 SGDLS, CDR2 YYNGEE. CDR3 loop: CASSPGTGVSYEQYF. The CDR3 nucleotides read TGTGCCAGCAGCCCTGGCACAGGGGTCTCCTACGAGCAGTACTTC.

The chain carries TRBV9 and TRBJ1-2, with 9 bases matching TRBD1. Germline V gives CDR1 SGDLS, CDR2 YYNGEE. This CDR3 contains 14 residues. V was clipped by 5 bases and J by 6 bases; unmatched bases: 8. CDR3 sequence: CASSFRDRVNGYTF. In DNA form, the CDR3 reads TGTGCCAGCAGTTTCAGGGACAGGGTCAATGGCTACACCTTC.

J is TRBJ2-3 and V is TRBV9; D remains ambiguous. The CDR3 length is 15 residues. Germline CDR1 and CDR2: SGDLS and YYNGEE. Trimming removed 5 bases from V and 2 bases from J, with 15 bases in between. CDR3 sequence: CASRKGARATDTQYF. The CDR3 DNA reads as TGTGCCAGCAGAAAAGGAGCACGAGCCACAGATACGCAGTATTTT.

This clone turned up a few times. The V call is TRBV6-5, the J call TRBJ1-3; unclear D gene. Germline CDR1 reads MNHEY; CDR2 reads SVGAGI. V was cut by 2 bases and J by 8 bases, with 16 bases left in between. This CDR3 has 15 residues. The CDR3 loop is CASSYQGITSDTIYF. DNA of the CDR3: TGTGCCAGCAGTTACCAAGGGATTACCTCGGACACCATATATTTT.

CDR3 sequence (DNA): TGCGCCAGCAGCCAAGCGGTCGGGCAGGGGGTCGGCAATGAGCAGTTCTTC. Amino acids: CASSQAVGQGVGNEQFF. The genes are TRBV4-1 and TRBJ2-1; 7 bases align to TRBD1. This CDR3 has 17 amino acids. With 1 base clipped from V and 6 bases from J, the junction kept 12 bases outside the gene matches. Per germline, CDR1 MGHRA and CDR2 YSYEKL.

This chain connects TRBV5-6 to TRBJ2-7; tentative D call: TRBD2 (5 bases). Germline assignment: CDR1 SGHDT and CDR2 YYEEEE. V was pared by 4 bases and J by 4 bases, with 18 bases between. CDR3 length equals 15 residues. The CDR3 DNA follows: TGTGCCAGCAGCCCCCGGGCCTCTGAGGGTTACGAGCAGTACTTC. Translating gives CASSPRASEGYEQYF.

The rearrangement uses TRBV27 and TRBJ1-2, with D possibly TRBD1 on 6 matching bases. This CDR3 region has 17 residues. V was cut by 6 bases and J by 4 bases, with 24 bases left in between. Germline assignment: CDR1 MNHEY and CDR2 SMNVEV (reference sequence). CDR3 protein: CASSPTGHLQALYGYTF. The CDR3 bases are TGTGCCAGCAGCCCGACGGGACACCTCCAAGCCCTCTATGGCTACACCTTC.

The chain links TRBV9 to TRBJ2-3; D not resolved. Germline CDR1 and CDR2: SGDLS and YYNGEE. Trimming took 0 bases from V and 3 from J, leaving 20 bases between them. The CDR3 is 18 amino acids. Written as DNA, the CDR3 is TGTGCCAGCAGCGTAGCTGAGTACGAGGTGGGGATAACAGATACGCAGTATTTT. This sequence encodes CASSVAEYEVGITDTQYF.

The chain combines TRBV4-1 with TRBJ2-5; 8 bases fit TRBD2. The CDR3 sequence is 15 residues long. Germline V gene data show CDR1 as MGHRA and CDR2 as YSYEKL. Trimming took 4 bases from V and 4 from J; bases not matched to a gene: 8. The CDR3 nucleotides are TGCGCCAGCAGCCGAAACGGACTAGCAACAGAGACCCAGTACTTC. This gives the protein CASSRNGLATETQYF.

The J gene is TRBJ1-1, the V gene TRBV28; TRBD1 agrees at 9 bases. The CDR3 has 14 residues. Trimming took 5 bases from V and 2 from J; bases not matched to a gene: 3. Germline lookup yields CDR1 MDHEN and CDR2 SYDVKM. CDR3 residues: CASSKTGGNTEAFF. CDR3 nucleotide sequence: TGTGCCAGCAGTAAGACAGGGGGTAACACTGAAGCTTTCTTT.

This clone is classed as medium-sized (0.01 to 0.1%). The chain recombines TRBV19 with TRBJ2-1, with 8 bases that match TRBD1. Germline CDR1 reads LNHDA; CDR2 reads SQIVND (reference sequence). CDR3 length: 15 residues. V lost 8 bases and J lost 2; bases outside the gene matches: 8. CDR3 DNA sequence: TGTGCCAGTGTAGGGGGACAGGAGACCTACAATGAGCAGTTCTTC. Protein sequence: CASVGGQETYNEQFF.

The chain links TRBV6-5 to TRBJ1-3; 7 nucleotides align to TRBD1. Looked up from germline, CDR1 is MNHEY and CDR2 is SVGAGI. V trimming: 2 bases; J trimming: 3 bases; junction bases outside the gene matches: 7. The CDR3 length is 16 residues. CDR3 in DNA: TGTGCCAGCAGTTACGGAGGGGGCGCGGGTGGAAACACCATATATTTT. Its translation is CASSYGGGAGGNTIYF.